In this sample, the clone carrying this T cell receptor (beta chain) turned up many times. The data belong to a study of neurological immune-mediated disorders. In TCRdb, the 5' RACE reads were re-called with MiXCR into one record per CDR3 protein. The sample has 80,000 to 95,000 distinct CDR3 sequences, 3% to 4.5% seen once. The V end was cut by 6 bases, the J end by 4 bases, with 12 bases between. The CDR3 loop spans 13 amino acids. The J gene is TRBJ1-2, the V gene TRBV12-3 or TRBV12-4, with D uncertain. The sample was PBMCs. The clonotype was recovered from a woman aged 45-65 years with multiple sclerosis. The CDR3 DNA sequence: TGTGCCAGCAGCGGGGATAAATCCTATGGCTACACCTTC. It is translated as CASSGDKSYGYTF.